Reported below is one TCR beta chain. Both 60 Vbeta primers and 13 Jbeta primers went into the PCR. Measured with immunoSEQ multiplex PCR; TCRdb has only the in-frame clones, and not every one. The sample has some 120,000 clones, over 75% seen once. This record comes from a study of cytomegalovirus exposure and HLA in healthy donors. The TCR comes from a man under 40 in good health and CMV-seronegative. Sequences were obtained from PBMCs.

This chain's CDR3 is CASSQETGVQETQYF. CDR3 in DNA: TGTGCCAGCAGCCAAGAAACAGGGGTCCAAGAGACCCAGTACTTC. This chain uses TRBV4-2 with TRBJ2-5; 7 bases are shared with TRBD1. Germline V gene sequence: CDR1 LGHNA, CDR2 YNFKEQ. This CDR3 has 15 amino acids. J lost 1 base, V lost 0 bases, and 2 bases had no gene match.